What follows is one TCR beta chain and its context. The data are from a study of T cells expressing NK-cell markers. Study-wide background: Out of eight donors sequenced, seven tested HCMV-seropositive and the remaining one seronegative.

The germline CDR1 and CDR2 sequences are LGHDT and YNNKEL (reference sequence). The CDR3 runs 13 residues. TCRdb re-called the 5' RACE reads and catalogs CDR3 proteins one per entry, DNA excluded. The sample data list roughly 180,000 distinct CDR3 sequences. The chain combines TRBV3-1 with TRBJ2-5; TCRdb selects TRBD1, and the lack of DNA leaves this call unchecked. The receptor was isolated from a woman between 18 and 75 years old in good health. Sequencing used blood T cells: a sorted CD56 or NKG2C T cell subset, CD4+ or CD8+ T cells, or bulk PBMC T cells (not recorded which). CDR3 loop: CASRRGLGETQYF.